This T cell receptor (beta chain) was observed in a study of shared clonotypes between healthy human individuals. Findings and caveats of the study: Naive subsets usually exceeded memory subsets in estimated richness. It was observed that approximately 5% of naive CD4 clonotypes were shared across a handful of donors. Researchers sampled only blood; tissue repertoires likely differ.

CDR1 is SQVTM and CDR2 is ANQGSEA in the germline V gene. V was cut by 6 bases and J by 0 bases, with 15 bases left in between. The CDR3 has 16 residues. CD45RO-negative, CCR7-positively selected cells formed the naive CD8 fraction, excluding terminally differentiated effector memory CD45RA+ cells. Turning to this clone: Its antigen is as yet unknown.

Profiling relied on immunoSEQ multiplex PCR, and the TCRdb table lists in-frame clones only, not all of them. The sample shows millions of clones, around 93% of them seen only once. The source material was naive CD8+ T cells from PBMCs. The TCR sequence derives from a young man in good health. Some clones in this sample may be carry-over from other donors' samples. The chain joins TRBV29-1 to TRBJ2-6; D is perhaps TRBD1 (6 bases). This chain's CDR3 is CSVPGQQSSGANVLTF. For the CDR3, the DNA is TGCAGCGTCCCCGGACAGCAAAGCTCTGGGGCCAACGTCCTGACTTTC. Based on the CDR3 plus reference TRBV29-1 and TRBJ2-6, the full variable domain is SAVISQKPSRDICQRGTSLTIQCQVDSQVTMMFWYRQQPGQSLTLIATANQGSEATYESGFVIDKFPISRPNLTFSTLTVSNMSPEDSSIYLCSVPGQQSSGANVLTFGAGSRLTVL.